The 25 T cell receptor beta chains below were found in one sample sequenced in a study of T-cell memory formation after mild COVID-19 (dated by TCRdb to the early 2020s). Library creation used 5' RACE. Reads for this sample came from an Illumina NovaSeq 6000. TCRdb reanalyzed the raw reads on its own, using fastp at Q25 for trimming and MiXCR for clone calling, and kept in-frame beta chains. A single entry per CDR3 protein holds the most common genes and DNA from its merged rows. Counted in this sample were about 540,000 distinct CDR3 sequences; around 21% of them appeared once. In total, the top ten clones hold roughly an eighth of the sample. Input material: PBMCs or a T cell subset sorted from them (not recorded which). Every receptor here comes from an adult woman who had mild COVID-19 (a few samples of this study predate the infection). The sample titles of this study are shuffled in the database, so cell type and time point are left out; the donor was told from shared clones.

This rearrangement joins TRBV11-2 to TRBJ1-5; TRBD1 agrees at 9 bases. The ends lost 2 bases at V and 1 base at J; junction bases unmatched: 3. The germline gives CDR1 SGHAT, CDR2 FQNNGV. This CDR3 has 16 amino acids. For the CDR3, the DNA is TGTGCCAGCAGCTTATGGGGACAGGGAAGCAATCAGCCCCAGCATTTT. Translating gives CASSLWGQGSNQPQHF.

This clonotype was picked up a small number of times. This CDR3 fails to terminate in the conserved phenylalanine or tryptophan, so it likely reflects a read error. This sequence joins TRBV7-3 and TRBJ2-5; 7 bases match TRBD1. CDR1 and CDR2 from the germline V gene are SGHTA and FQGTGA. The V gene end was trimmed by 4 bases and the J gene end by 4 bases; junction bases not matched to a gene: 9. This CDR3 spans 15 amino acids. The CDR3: CASSSGGSGGETQYL. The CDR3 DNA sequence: TGTGCCAGCAGCTCCGGTGGGTCAGGGGGAGAGACCCAGTACTTA.

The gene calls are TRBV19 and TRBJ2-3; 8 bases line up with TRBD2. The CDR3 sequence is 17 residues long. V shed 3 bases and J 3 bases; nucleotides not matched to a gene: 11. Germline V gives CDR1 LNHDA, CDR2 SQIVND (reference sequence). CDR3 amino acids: CASSMIGGSGRTDTQYF. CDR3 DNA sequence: TGTGCCAGTAGTATGATTGGGGGGAGCGGGAGAACAGATACGCAGTATTTT. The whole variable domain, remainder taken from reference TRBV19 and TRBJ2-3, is DGGITQSPKYLFRKEGQNVTLSCEQNLNHDAMYWYRQDPGQGLRLIYYSQIVNDFQKGDIAEGYSVSREKKESFPLTVTSAQKNPTAFYLCASSMIGGSGRTDTQYFGPGTRLTVL.

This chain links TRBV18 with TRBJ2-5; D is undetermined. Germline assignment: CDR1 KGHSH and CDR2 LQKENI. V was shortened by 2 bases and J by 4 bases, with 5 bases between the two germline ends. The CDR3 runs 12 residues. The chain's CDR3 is CASSPFRETQYF. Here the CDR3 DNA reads TGTGCCAGCTCACCATTTAGAGAGACCCAGTACTTC.

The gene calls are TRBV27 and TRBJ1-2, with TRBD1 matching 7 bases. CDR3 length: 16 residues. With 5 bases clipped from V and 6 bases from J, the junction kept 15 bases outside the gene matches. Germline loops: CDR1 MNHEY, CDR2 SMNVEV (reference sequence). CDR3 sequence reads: CASSPGPVTGRNGYTF. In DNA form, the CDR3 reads TGTGCCAGCAGTCCTGGACCCGTGACAGGGCGAAATGGCTACACCTTC.

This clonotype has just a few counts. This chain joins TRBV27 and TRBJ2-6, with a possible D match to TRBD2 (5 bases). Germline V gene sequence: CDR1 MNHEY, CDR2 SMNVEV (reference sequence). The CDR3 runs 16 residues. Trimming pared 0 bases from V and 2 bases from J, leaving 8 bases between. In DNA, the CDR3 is TGTGCCAGCAGTTTATCTCGGGGAGCTGGGGCCAACGTCCTGACTTTC. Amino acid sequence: CASSLSRGAGANVLTF.

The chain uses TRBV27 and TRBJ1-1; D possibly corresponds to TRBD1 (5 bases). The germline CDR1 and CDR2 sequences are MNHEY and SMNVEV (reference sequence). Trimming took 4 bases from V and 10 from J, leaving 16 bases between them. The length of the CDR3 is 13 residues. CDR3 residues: CASSSNGARVAFF. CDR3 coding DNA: TGTGCCAGCAGTTCAAACGGGGCGCGGGTAGCTTTCTTT.

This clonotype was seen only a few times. The CDR3 sequence is CASSKDRTTGELFF. For the CDR3, the DNA is TGTGCCAGCAGCAAAGACAGGACCACCGGGGAGCTGTTTTTT. The chain recombines TRBV27 with TRBJ2-2; the D gene is possibly TRBD1 (6 bases). Germline loops: CDR1 MNHEY, CDR2 SMNVEV (reference sequence). The CDR3 totals 14 residues. V was pared by 6 bases and J by 4 bases, with 12 bases between.

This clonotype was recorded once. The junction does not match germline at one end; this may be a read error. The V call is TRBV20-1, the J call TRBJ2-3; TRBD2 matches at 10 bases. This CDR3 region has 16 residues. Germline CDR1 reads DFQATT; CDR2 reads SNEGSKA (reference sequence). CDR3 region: CSSRDRLAGETDTQYF. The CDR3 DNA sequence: TGCAGTTCTAGAGATCGGCTAGCGGGAGAAACAGATACGCAGTATTTT.

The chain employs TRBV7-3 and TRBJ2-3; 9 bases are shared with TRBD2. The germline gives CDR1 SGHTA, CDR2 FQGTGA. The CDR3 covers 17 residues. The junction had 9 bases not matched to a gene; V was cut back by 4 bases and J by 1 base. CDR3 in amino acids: CASSSVAGVSGTDTQYF. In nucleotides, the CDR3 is TGTGCCAGCAGCTCCGTAGCGGGAGTATCGGGCACAGATACGCAGTATTTT.

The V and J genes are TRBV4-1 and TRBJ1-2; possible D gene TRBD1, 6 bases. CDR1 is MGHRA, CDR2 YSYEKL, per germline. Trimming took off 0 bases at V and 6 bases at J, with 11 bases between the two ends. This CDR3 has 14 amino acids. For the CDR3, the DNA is TGCGCCAGCAGCCAAGAAGGGGGGCTGGATGGCTACACCTTC. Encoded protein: CASSQEGGLDGYTF.

The CDR3 DNA reads as TGTGCCACCAGTGAAGTTGGAGCGGGGGGGCGGTATGAGCAGTTCTTC. Amino acid sequence: CATSEVGAGGRYEQFF. The V gene is TRBV24-1, the J gene TRBJ2-1, with 10 nucleotides matching TRBD2. CDR3 length: 16 residues. V lost 4 bases to trimming and J lost 8 bases; unmatched junction nucleotides: 10. Germline V lookup: CDR1 KGHDR, CDR2 SFDVKD.

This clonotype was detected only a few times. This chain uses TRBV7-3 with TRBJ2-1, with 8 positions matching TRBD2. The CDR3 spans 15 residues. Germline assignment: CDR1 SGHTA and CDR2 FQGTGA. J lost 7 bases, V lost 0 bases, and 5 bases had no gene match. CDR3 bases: TGTGCCAGCAGCTTAACCGGGACTAGTTATAATGAGCAGTTCTTC. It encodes CASSLTGTSYNEQFF.

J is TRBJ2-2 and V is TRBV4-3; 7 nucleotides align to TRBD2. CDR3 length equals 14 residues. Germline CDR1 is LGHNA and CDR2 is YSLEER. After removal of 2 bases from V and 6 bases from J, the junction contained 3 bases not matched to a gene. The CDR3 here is CASSQLLASGELFF. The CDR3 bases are TGCGCCAGCAGCCAATTACTAGCGTCCGGGGAGCTGTTTTTT.

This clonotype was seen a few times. The DNA for the CDR3 is TGTGCCAGCACCCGCTTTCAGGGAGGCACTGAAGCTTTCTTT. It specifies CASTRFQGGTEAFF. The J gene is TRBJ1-1, the V gene TRBV7-2; D is possibly TRBD1 (5 bases). V lost 7 bases and J lost 4, with 16 bases in between. There are 14 residues in the CDR3. CDR1 and CDR2 from the germline V gene are SGHTA and FQGNSA.

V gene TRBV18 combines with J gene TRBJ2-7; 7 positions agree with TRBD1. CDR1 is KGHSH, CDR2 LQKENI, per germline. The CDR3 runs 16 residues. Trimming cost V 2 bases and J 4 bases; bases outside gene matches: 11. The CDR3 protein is CASSPARIGGDYEQYF. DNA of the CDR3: TGTGCCAGCTCACCAGCACGAATAGGGGGCGATTACGAGCAGTACTTC.

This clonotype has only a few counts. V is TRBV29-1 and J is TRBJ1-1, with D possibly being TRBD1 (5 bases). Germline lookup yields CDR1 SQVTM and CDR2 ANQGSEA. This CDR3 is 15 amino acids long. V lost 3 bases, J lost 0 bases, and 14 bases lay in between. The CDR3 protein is CSVEPAGFLNTEAFF. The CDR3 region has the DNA TGCAGCGTTGAGCCCGCAGGGTTCCTGAACACTGAAGCTTTCTTT.

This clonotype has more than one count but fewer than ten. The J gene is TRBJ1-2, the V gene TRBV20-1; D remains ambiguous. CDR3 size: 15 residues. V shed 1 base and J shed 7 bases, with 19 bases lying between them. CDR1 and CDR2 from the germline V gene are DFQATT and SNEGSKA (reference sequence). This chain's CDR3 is CSARGPGRKTAGYTF. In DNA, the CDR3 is TGCAGTGCTAGAGGCCCGGGGAGAAAGACTGCTGGCTACACCTTC.

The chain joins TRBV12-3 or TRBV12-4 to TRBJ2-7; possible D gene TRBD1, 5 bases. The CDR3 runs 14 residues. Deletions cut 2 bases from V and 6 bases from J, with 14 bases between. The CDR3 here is CASSLQQGNGEQYF. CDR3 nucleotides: TGTGCCAGCAGTTTACAGCAGGGAAACGGCGAGCAGTACTTC.

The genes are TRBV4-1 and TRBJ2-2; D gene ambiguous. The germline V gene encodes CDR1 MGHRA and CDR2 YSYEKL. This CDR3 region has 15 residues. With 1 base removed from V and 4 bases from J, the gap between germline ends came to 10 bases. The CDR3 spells CASSQGPPATGELFF. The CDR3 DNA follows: TGCGCCAGCAGCCAAGGGCCTCCTGCCACCGGGGAGCTGTTTTTT.

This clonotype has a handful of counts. CDR3 DNA sequence: TGTGCCAGCAGTGCTGAGGGGTCCTGGGGTAATGAGCAGTTCTTC. This codes for CASSAEGSWGNEQFF. This chain uses TRBV2 with TRBJ2-1; D tentatively fits TRBD1 or TRBD2 (5 bases each). The V gene's germline CDR1 is SNHLY and CDR2 FYNNEI. The CDR3 totals 15 residues. Trimming took 4 bases from V and 7 from J, leaving 17 bases between them.

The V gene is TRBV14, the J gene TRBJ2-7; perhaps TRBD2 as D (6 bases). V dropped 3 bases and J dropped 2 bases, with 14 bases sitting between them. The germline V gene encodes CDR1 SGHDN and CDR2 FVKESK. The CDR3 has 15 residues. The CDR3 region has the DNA TGTGCCAGCAGCCATGAAGCGGAGGGAACCTACGAGCAGTACTTC. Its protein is CASSHEAEGTYEQYF.

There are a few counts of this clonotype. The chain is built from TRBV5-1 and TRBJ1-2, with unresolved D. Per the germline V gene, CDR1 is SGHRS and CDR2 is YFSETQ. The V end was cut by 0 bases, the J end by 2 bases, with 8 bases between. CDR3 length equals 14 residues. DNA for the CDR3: TGCGCCAGCAGCTTGGCAGAAATCAACTATGGCTACACCTTC. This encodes CASSLAEINYGYTF.

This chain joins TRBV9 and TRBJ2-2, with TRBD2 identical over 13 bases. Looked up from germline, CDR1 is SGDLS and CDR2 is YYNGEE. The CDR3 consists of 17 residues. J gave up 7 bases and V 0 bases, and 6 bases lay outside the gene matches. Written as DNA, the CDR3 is TGTGCCAGCAGCGTAGGCTCACTAGCGGGAGGGGTCGGGGAGCTGTTTTTT. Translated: CASSVGSLAGGVGELFF.

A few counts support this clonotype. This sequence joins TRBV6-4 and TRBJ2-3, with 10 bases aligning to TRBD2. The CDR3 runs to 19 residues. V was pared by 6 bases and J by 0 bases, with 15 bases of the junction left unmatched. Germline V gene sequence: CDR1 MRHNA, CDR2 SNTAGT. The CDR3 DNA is TGTGCCAGCAGCGAATCCCGGTGTAGCGGGAGGCCAAGCACAGATACGCAGTATTTT. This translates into CASSESRCSGRPSTDTQYF.